The entry below gives a single T cell receptor beta chain sequence along with its context. Antigen: not known. The data stem from a study of shared clonotypes between healthy human individuals. Looking at the study overall: Each donor's CD4 naive and CD4 memory cells filled three plates apiece, CD8 naive two, and CD8 memory one. Study results and limitations: Limited genetic and exposure-history diversity came from having few donors.

V lost 0 bases and J lost 1, with 9 bases in between. Germline lookup yields CDR1 SGHTS and CDR2 YDEGEE. This CDR3 region has 15 residues. Assay execution proceeded at the deep level. Libraries were prepared by immunoSEQ multiplex PCR; TCRdb keeps only in-frame clonotypes and omits some of them. The sample lists fewer than 850,000 clones, about 92% seen once, with more than 30% in the top ten. CD8 memory combined CD45RO+ cells with CCR7-negative CD45RA+ TemRA cells. This clonotype was sampled from a man younger than 35 in good health. Some clones in this sample may be carry-over from other donors' samples. The V gene is TRBV5-8, the J gene TRBJ2-3; D may be TRBD2 (5 bases). Sequencing was performed on memory CD8+ T cells from PBMCs. The subset was: CD45RO+ cells pooled with CCR7-negative TemRA cells. The chain's CDR3 is CASSLVGVGTDTQYF. CDR3 nucleotide sequence: TGTGCCAGCAGCTTGGTGGGAGTAGGCACAGATACGCAGTATTTT.